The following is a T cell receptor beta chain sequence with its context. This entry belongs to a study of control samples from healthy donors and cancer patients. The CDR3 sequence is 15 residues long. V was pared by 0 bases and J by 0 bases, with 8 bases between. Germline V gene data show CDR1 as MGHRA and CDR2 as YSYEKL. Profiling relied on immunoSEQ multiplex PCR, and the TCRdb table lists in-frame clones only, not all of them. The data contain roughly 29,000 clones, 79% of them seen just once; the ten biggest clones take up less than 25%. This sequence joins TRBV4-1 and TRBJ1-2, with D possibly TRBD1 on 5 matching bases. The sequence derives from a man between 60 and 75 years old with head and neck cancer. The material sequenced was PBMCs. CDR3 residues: CASSQDLTANYGYTF. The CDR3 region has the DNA TGCGCCAGCAGCCAAGATTTGACAGCTAACTATGGCTACACCTTC.